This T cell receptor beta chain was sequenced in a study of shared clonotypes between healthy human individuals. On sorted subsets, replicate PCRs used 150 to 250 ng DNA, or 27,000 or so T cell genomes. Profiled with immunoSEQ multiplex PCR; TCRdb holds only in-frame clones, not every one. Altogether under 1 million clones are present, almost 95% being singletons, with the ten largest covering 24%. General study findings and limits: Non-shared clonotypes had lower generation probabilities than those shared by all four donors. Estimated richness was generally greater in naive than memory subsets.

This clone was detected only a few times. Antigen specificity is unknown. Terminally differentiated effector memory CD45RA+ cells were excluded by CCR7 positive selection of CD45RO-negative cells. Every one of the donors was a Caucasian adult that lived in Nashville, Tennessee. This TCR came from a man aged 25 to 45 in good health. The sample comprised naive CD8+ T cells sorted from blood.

CDR3 in DNA: TGTGCCAGCAGCTTAGCCAGATTAAAATTCGATGAGCAGTTCTTC. As protein: CASSLARLKFDEQFF. This chain links TRBV7-8 with TRBJ2-1; no firm D call. With 0 bases removed from V and 8 bases from J, the gap between germline ends came to 14 bases. The germline V gene has CDR1 SGHVS and CDR2 FQNEAQ. The CDR3 is made up of 15 amino acids. The variable domain in full, with the rest retrieved from reference TRBV7-8 and TRBJ2-1, is GAGVSQSPRYKVAKRGQDVALRCDPISGHVSLFWYQQALGQGPEFLTYFQNEAQLDKSGLPSDRFFAERPEGSVSTLKIQRTQQEDSAVYLCASSLARLKFDEQFFGPGTRLTVL.